This TCR beta chain was recorded in a study of blood T cell repertoires in COVID-19. Study-wide context: The samples span acute and convalescent COVID-19 from the United States, Italy and Spain.

The V gene end was trimmed by 2 bases and the J gene end by 9 bases; junction bases not matched to a gene: 5. CDR3 length equals 15 residues. CDR1 is LNHDA, CDR2 SQIVND, per germline (reference sequence). As handled by the study authors: Reference gene primer amplification gave nucleated cell count estimates. The protocol was immunoSEQ multiplex PCR, while the TCRdb copy is restricted to in-frame clones and leaves out a portion. V, J and clone size derive from that table, while D and trimming were established from the DNA sequence. Of about 55,000 clones listed, around 83% are singletons. The material sequenced was peripheral blood. The sequence derives from a woman aged 60-75 years with acute or convalescent COVID-19. The V and J genes are TRBV19 and TRBJ1-6, with 9 nucleotides matching TRBD1. The DNA of the CDR3 is TGTGCCAGTAGTATAAGGGACAGGGCAACTTCACCCCTCCACTTT. Translating it yields CASSIRDRATSPLHF.